This TCR beta chain came from a study of shared clonotypes between healthy human individuals. The germline V and J ends were trimmed by 6 bases and 4 bases, with 20 bases remaining between them. Germline assignment: CDR1 MNHEY and CDR2 SMNVEV (reference sequence). The CDR3 covers 16 residues. Terminally differentiated effector memory CD45RA+ cells were excluded by CCR7 positive selection of CD45RO-negative cells. The count of this clone is one. Its antigen is not known. Study observations and caveats: Estimated clonotype richness was generally higher in naive than memory subsets. Among non-shared clonotypes, generation probabilities were lower than among those shared by all four donors.

The assay was run at deep level. Genomic DNA of every subset was divided equally among multiple immunoSEQ plates. Here immunoSEQ multiplex PCR was the method, and the copy in TCRdb shows in-frame clones only, minus some. The sample has more than 2 million clones, around 93% seen once. The sequenced sample was naive CD8+ T cells from PBMCs. This chain uses TRBV27 with TRBJ2-3, with TRBD2 as a possible D gene (6 bases). This clonotype originated in a man aged 18 to 35 in good health. Some clones in this sample may be carry-over from other donors' samples. This chain's CDR3 is CASSFLGGLVADTQYF. The DNA for the CDR3 is TGTGCCAGCAGCTTCCTTGGGGGGTTAGTCGCAGATACGCAGTATTTT.